Sequencing of this TCR beta chain was carried out in a study of T cell responses to AZD1222 COVID-19 vaccine. Assay used: immunoSEQ multiplex PCR; TCRdb lists only in-frame clones, some missing. The sample records over 95,000 clones, approximately 88% being singletons. Study results and caveats: At study baseline, merely more than 5 AZD1222 recipients were seropositive.

With regard to this clone: The antigen remains unidentified.

CDR1 MNHEY and CDR2 SMNVEV come from the germline V gene (reference sequence). This CDR3 has 18 residues. Losses at the gene ends were 0 bases for V and 2 bases for J; bases not matched to a gene: 6. The sample was peripheral blood, taken on day 0 of AZD1222 vaccination. The chain carries TRBV27 and TRBJ1-6; TRBD1 matches 8 bases. This clonotype was obtained from an adult in good health. The CDR3 DNA reads as TGTGCCAGCAGTTTATCCGGCAGGGGACAGGCCTATAATTCACCCCTCCACTTT. This translates into CASSLSGRGQAYNSPLHF.